This TCR beta chain stems from a study of early T cells in non-severe SARS-CoV-2 infection. Unique molecular identifiers were attached to individual cDNA molecules. TCRdb independently ran MiXCR on the 5' RACE reads; one entry per CDR3 protein. The data show roughly 20,000 distinct CDR3 sequences, around 4.8% seen once. Trimming shortened V by 10 bases and J by 7 bases, and 16 bases separated the two germline ends. Germline-derived CDR1 and CDR2 are MDHEN and SYDVKM. The length of the CDR3 is 12 residues. This clonotype was seen a handful of times. This may come from a read error, since a much larger clone is one base off.

The source material was whole blood. The chain recombines TRBV28 with TRBJ2-5; D remains unclear. The receptor was isolated from an adult who was a healthcare worker with PCR-confirmed SARS-CoV-2 infection or an uninfected control (not recorded which). CDR3 DNA: TGTGCCAACATTGGGGTTTTTGGGACCCAGTACTTC. It specifies CANIGVFGTQYF.